This T cell receptor beta chain was found in a study of a mutant IDH1 vaccine in newly diagnosed glioma. Study summary: Receipt of radiotherapy, temozolomide, or both preceded the study, and most received both.

Time point described: week 35, safety follow-up. In every dose of vaccine, 300 ug of mutant IDH1 20-mer peptide was given alongside topical imiquimod. Note on this clone: The antigen is not known.

Clones were read by immunoSEQ multiplex PCR, and TCRdb kept only the in-frame ones, dropping some. The sample records about 27,000 clones, over 60% being singletons. The length of the CDR3 is 17 residues. Germline CDR1 and CDR2: MGHRA and YSYEKL. V lost 1 base to trimming and J lost 3 bases, with 16 bases between them. The material was PBMCs, obtained from a glioma patient whose treatment included an IDH1 peptide vaccine. The receptor was isolated from a man over 45 with glioma. This chain joins TRBV4-1 and TRBJ1-3; a weak D match, TRBD1 (5 bases). The CDR3 here is CASSQGEGARVGNTIYF. CDR3 DNA: TGCGCCAGCAGCCAAGGAGAAGGGGCGCGGGTTGGAAACACCATATATTTT.